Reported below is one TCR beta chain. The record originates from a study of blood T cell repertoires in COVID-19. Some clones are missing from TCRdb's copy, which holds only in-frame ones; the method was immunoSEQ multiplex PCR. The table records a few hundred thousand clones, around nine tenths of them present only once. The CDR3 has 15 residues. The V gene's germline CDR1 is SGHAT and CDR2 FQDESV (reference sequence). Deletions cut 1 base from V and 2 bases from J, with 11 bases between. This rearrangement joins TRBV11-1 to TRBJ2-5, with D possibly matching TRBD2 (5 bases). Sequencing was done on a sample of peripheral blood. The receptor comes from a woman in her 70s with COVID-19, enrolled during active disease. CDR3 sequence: CASSLVPGTQETQYF. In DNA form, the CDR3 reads TGTGCCAGCAGCTTAGTGCCGGGAACGCAAGAGACCCAGTACTTC. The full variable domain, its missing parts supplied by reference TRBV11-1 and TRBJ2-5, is EAEVAQSPRYKITEKSQAVAFWCDPISGHATLYWYRQILGQGPELLVQFQDESVVDDSQLPKDRFSAERLKGVDSTLKIQPAELGDSAMYLCASSLVPGTQETQYFGPGTRLLVL.